The source of this TCR beta chain is a study of CD8 T cells in ankylosing spondylitis. Whole-study findings and limits: Disease-linked clones proved CD8+ and comparatively uncommon in peripheral blood. Previous work reported some of these motif variants in the synovial fluid and blood of reactive arthritis. Roughly eight highly homologous variants made up a TCR beta motif that seemed to typify ankylosing spondylitis blood. Disease-linked clones reportedly showed significant enrichment in matched ankylosing spondylitis synovial fluid.

Preparation of TCR beta libraries was done by quantitative 5'-RACE with molecular barcodes. A single record per CDR3 protein comes from TCRdb applying MiXCR to the 5' RACE reads. The data contain around 440,000 distinct CDR3 sequences, 15% to 20% of them seen just once; the ten biggest clones take up 0.85% to 1.3%. This clonotype was seen a handful of times. Antigen: not known. The germline CDR1 and CDR2 sequences are SGDLS and YYNGEE. Trimming removed 3 bases from V and 8 bases from J; junction bases left unmatched: 13. The CDR3 is made up of 15 amino acids. Sequenced: blood, either unsorted or a sorted T cell fraction (not recorded which). This clonotype originated in a male donor with ankylosing spondylitis. The chain joins TRBV9 to TRBJ1-2, with 7 nucleotides matching TRBD1. The CDR3 nucleotides read TGTGCCAGCAGCGCTACCGGGACAGCCGTCGGAGGCTACACCTTC. Protein: CASSATGTAVGGYTF.